The 17 T cell receptor beta chains presented below share a single source sample, sequenced in a study of T cell changes during pregnancy in multiple sclerosis (dated by TCRdb to the late 2010s). The library relied on the immunoSEQ multiplex PCR assay. The immuneACCESS repertoire file appears here via TCRdb, limited to in-frame rearrangements. These files lack a portion of the clones; in checked studies, under half of the deficit traces to unresolved V genes, and the cause of the others is not known. The sample table shows approximately 110,000 clones, and about 89% are seen once. Less than 4.5% of the sample is held by the ten biggest clonotypes. The sample in question was peripheral blood, obtained after pregnancy. Receptor source: a female donor with multiple sclerosis, enrolled in a pregnancy study.

This chain uses TRBV9 with TRBJ1-2; D is unclear. This CDR3 contains 16 residues. V was pared by 0 bases and J by 5 bases, with 17 bases between. Germline-derived CDR1 and CDR2 are SGDLS and YYNGEE. The DNA of the CDR3 is TGTGCCAGCAGCGTAGATCCAAGTCCGAACACGTATGGCTACACCTTC. Its translation: CASSVDPSPNTYGYTF.

The V call is TRBV2, the J call TRBJ2-5, with 9 bases identical to TRBD2. Per germline, CDR1 SNHLY and CDR2 FYNNEI. V was pared by 7 bases and J by 4 bases, with 7 bases of the junction left unmatched. The CDR3 contains 14 residues. CDR3 loop: CASTRGGAGETQYF. The CDR3 region has the DNA TGTGCCAGCACCCGCGGGGGGGCCGGAGAGACCCAGTACTTC.

The chain recombines TRBV11-2 with TRBJ2-4; the D gene is possibly TRBD2 (5 bases). Germline V gene sequence: CDR1 SGHAT, CDR2 FQNNGV. Deletions cut 7 bases from V and 1 base from J, with 17 bases between. This CDR3 region has 16 residues. The CDR3 loop reads CASIHGRGSAKNIQYF. CDR3 nucleotides: TGTGCCAGCATCCATGGACGGGGTAGTGCCAAAAACATTCAGTACTTC.

This sequence joins TRBV4-2 and TRBJ1-5, with 8 bases identical to TRBD1. Germline V gene sequence: CDR1 LGHNA, CDR2 YNFKEQ. CDR3 length equals 14 residues. After removal of 4 bases from V and 7 bases from J, the junction contained 6 bases not matched to a gene. The CDR3 DNA follows: TGTGCCAGCAGCCGGGGGACAGGTCTACAGCCCCAGCATTTT. Protein: CASSRGTGLQPQHF.

This chain joins TRBV19 and TRBJ2-1; 7 positions match TRBD2. Germline V gives CDR1 LNHDA, CDR2 SQIVND (reference sequence). The CDR3 consists of 16 residues. V gave up 3 bases and J gave up 0 bases; unmatched junction bases: 5. CDR3 loop: CASSIPGGPSYNEQFF. CDR3 DNA sequence: TGTGCCAGTAGTATCCCGGGGGGTCCCTCCTACAATGAGCAGTTCTTC.

The rearrangement links TRBV7-3 to TRBJ2-1; TRBD2 matches 8 bases. The CDR3 has 14 residues. With V trimmed by 5 bases and J by 7 bases, 7 bases remained unmatched. Germline V gene data show CDR1 as SGHTA and CDR2 as FQGTGA. CDR3 loop: CASSPGTRRNEQFF. The CDR3 coding sequence is TGTGCCAGCAGCCCCGGGACTAGGAGGAATGAGCAGTTCTTC.

This clone was seen a single time. V gene TRBV21-1 combines with J gene TRBJ1-2; TRBD1 is the table's D call, not checked against the DNA. TRBV21-1 is annotated as a pseudogene. CDR3 size: 13 residues. The CDR3 sequence: CASSFSGSYGYTF. The CDR3 DNA follows: TGTGCCAGCAGTTTTTCAGGAAGCTATGGCTACACCTTC.

This chain uses TRBV6-1 with TRBJ1-2; D remains ambiguous. The V gene lost 7 bases and the J gene lost 0 bases, with 15 bases spanning the gap. There are 15 residues in the CDR3. CDR1 MNHNS and CDR2 SASEGT come from the germline V gene. As DNA, the CDR3 is TGTGCCAGCACAGCGATTGTAACTTCTAACTATGGCTACACCTTC. Translated: CASTAIVTSNYGYTF.

V is TRBV27 and J is TRBJ2-3, with a weak D call TRBD2 (6 bases). Germline CDR1 and CDR2: MNHEY and SMNVEV (reference sequence). The CDR3 is 13 residues long. V lost 6 bases and J lost 0, with 7 bases in between. The CDR3 region is CASRGTSTDTQYF. The CDR3 DNA is TGTGCCAGCAGAGGGACTAGCACAGATACGCAGTATTTT.

The CDR3 DNA reads TGTGCCAGCAGCGACAGGGGCAATCAGCCCCAGCATTTT. This encodes CASSDRGNQPQHF. The rearrangement links TRBV27 to TRBJ1-5; TRBD1 aligns across 7 bases. V lost 6 bases, J lost 2 bases, and 1 base stayed unmatched. The CDR3 has 13 residues. CDR1 and CDR2 from the germline V gene are MNHEY and SMNVEV (reference sequence).

This sequence joins TRBV5-4 and TRBJ1-2; TRBD1 is a possible D gene (6 bases). V lost 3 bases to trimming and J lost 2 bases, with 17 bases between them. Germline CDR1 reads SGHNT; CDR2 reads YYREEE (reference sequence). CDR3 length equals 16 residues. The CDR3 here is CASSSRTTTGNYGYTF. The DNA for the CDR3 is TGTGCCAGCAGCTCCCGAACCACGACAGGAAACTATGGCTACACCTTC.

The CDR3 sequence: CASSSPDIPLRYTF. CDR3 in DNA: TGTGCCAGCAGCTCCCCTGACATCCCGCTGCGCTACACCTTC. V is TRBV7-9 and J is TRBJ1-2, with D unresolved. CDR1 is SEHNR, CDR2 FQNEAQ, per germline (reference sequence). There are 14 residues in the CDR3. Trimming took 4 bases from V and 9 from J, leaving 18 bases between them.

This chain uses TRBV7-3 with TRBJ2-3, with 8 positions matching TRBD2. J was trimmed by 4 bases and V by 5 bases; bases with no gene match: 14. CDR3 length equals 17 residues. Per the germline V gene, CDR1 is SGHTA and CDR2 is FQGTGA. The CDR3 bases are TGTGCCAGCAGCCCACTCGGGGGGGAGGGGCGTGCAGATACGCAGTATTTT. Translating gives CASSPLGGEGRADTQYF. The full variable domain, with the rest looked up from reference TRBV7-3 and TRBJ2-3, is GAGVSQTPSNKVTEKGKYVELRCDPISGHTALYWYRQSLGQGPEFLIYFQGTGAADDSGLPNDRFFAVRPEGSVSTLKIQRTERGDSAVYLCASSPLGGEGRADTQYFGPGTRLTVL.

V usage is TRBV25-1 and J usage is TRBJ1-5; D might be TRBD1 (6 bases). The CDR3 spans 15 residues. Trimming cost V 4 bases and J 11 bases, with 21 bases left between them. Germline V lookup: CDR1 MGHDK, CDR2 SYGVNS. The CDR3 loop is CASSGGGITGGTQHF. Written as DNA, the CDR3 is TGTGCCAGCAGTGGGGGGGGCATCACAGGAGGGACCCAGCATTTT.

The chain joins TRBV27 to TRBJ2-1, with D perhaps TRBD2 (5 bases). Trimming took 4 bases from V and 9 from J, leaving 10 bases between them. The germline CDR1 and CDR2 sequences are MNHEY and SMNVEV (reference sequence). This CDR3 comprises 12 residues. CDR3 sequence reads: CASSSASFEQFF. The CDR3, as DNA: TGTGCCAGCAGTTCCGCTAGCTTTGAGCAGTTCTTC.

The V call is TRBV11-2, the J call TRBJ2-1; 13 positions match TRBD2. The V gene's germline CDR1 is SGHAT and CDR2 FQNNGV. The CDR3 consists of 17 residues. Germline trimming cut 0 bases from V and 6 bases from J; bases unmatched to any gene: 5. The DNA for the CDR3 is TGTGCCAGCAGCTTAGAGACTAGCGGGGGGCCCAGCAATGAGCAGTTCTTC. Its protein product is CASSLETSGGPSNEQFF.

The genes are TRBV28 and TRBJ2-2; TRBD1 matches at 11 bases. The CDR3 runs to 14 residues. The trim removed 10 bases at V and 4 bases at J, leaving 5 bases unmatched. Germline CDR1 MDHEN, CDR2 SYDVKM. CDR3 in amino acids: CAISGTGGTGELFF. In DNA, the CDR3 is TGTGCCATCTCCGGGACAGGGGGCACCGGGGAGCTGTTTTTT.